The T cell receptor (beta chain) described here comes from a study of cytomegalovirus exposure and HLA in healthy donors. Remarks on this clone: Its antigen is undetermined.

General study points: Looking again later, the authors saw that most CMV-associated TCR beta chains seemed HLA-restricted. Presence/absence analyses rested on an assumption that sequencing depth was roughly uniform across donors.

This PCR relied on a set of 60 Vbeta primers and 13 Jbeta primers. TCRdb's table, derived via immunoSEQ multiplex PCR, lists solely in-frame clones and lacks some. The repertoire holds about 140,000 clones, with around three quarters as singletons. Germline trimming cut 1 base from V and 4 bases from J; bases unmatched to any gene: 9. This CDR3 is 16 amino acids long. Per germline, CDR1 LNHDA and CDR2 SQIVND (reference sequence). This clonotype was sampled from a man aged 35-49 years in good health and CMV-seronegative. V gene TRBV19 combines with J gene TRBJ2-7; TRBD1 matches at 8 bases. Sequences were obtained from PBMCs. DNA of the CDR3: TGTGCCAGTAGTATAGTAGGGGGCACAGGGGGTTACGAGCAGTACTTC. The encoded protein is CASSIVGGTGGYEQYF.